The rows below give T cell receptor beta chains drawn from one sample of a study of blood T cell repertoires in COVID-19. Sequencing used immunoSEQ multiplex PCR; TCRdb keeps in-frame clones, though not all of them. The sample carries 60,000 or so clones, 70% to 90% recorded once. Sequenced material: peripheral blood. The source of these receptors is a man aged 55 to 70 with active or convalescent COVID-19. Both conserved end residues are part of each CDR3. The order of the fields is D gene, clone size, V gene, J gene, CDR3 length, CDR3 DNA, CDR3 protein. D genes are given only for firm matches. Clone size is not always given. Where it is, it says once, few, many or a class for expanded clones.

>.|.|TRBV7-6|TRBJ1-6|16
TGTGCCAGCAGCTTAGAACGCCCGGGGTTACCTTCACCCCTCCACTTT
CASSLERPGLPSPLHF
>.|.|TRBV9|TRBJ1-2|14
TGTGCCAGCAGCCCCCGACAGGATAACTATGGCTACACCTTC
CASSPRQDNYGYTF
>TRBD1|.|TRBV27|TRBJ1-2|15
TGTGCCAGCAGTTTAAGTCCGACAGGGACTTATGGCTACACCTTC
CASSLSPTGTYGYTF
>TRBD2|few|TRBV5-6|TRBJ2-1|17
TGTGCCAGCAGCCAGACTTTGGCTAGCGGGGTATACAATGAGCAGTTCTTC
CASSQTLASGVYNEQFF
>TRBD1|.|TRBV11-2|TRBJ1-1|19
TGTGCCAGCAGCTTAGCCCTAGGACAGGGCAGAACTCGTGACACTGAAGCTTTCTTT
CASSLALGQGRTRDTEAFF
>TRBD1|.|TRBV6-5|TRBJ1-6|14
TGTGCCAGCAGACCCCGACAGGGAAATTCACCCCTCCACTTT
CASRPRQGNSPLHF
>TRBD1|.|TRBV11-1|TRBJ2-7|16
TGTGCCAGCAGCCGCGACCGGGACAGGGATTATTACGAGCAGTACTTC
CASSRDRDRDYYEQYF
>.|.|TRBV6-5|TRBJ2-2|15
TGTGCCAGCAGGACCGAGACAGGTAGCACCGGGGAGCTGTTTTTT
CASRTETGSTGELFF
>.|once|TRBV5-1|TRBJ1-5|15
TGCGCCAGCAGCTTACAGGACCCCCTCAATCAGCCCCAGCATTTT
CASSLQDPLNQPQHF
>TRBD1|.|TRBV5-1|TRBJ2-2|14
TGCGCCAGCAGCCCTGGGACAGTTCTCCGCGAGCTGTTTTTT
CASSPGTVLRELFF
>TRBD2|.|TRBV2|TRBJ2-4|12
TGTGCCAGCTTGGGACTAGTGAACATTCAGTACTTC
CASLGLVNIQYF
>TRBD2|.|TRBV18|TRBJ2-7|19
TGTGCCAGCTCACCACCGAACAGGGTACAGCGGGGGAGCTCCTACGAGCAGTACTTC
CASSPPNRVQRGSSYEQYF
>.|.|TRBV7-2|TRBJ2-7|14
TGTGCCAGCAGCTTGGCAGGGGCTCCGAACGAGCAGTACTTC
CASSLAGAPNEQYF
>.|.|TRBV6-4|TRBJ2-2|14
TGTGCCAGCAGTGACGTGGGGCACACCGGGGAGCTGTTTTTT
CASSDVGHTGELFF
>TRBD1|.|TRBV5-1|TRBJ2-3|14
TGCGCCAGCACAAGGGACAGATCCACAGATACGCAGTATTTT
CASTRDRSTDTQYF
>.|.|TRBV11-2|TRBJ2-3|15
TGTGCCAGCAGCTTTTACAGGGCAAGCACAGATACGCAGTATTTT
CASSFYRASTDTQYF
>TRBD2|.|TRBV19|TRBJ2-7|14
TGTGCCAGTACTCTCGGGACGGGGGGCTACGAGCAGTACTTC
CASTLGTGGYEQYF
>.|.|TRBV3-1/TRBV3-2|TRBJ1-1|14
TGTGCCAGCAGCCCCAAGGTAGCTGGCACTGAAGCTTTCTTT
CASSPKVAGTEAFF
>TRBD2|.|TRBV27|TRBJ2-3|16
TGTGCCAGCAGTCAAAGACTAGCGGGGCGCACAGATACGCAGTATTTT
CASSQRLAGRTDTQYF
>.|.|TRBV12-3/TRBV12-4|TRBJ1-1|12
TGTGCCAGCAGTTTCCGGGACACTGAAGCTTTCTTT
CASSFRDTEAFF
>TRBD2|once|TRBV9|TRBJ2-1|16
TGTGCCAGCAGCGCGCATAGCGGGGGAACCTACAATGAGCAGTTCTTC
CASSAHSGGTYNEQFF
>.|.|TRBV6-5|TRBJ1-1|11
TGTGCCAGCAGCCGGGGAACTGAAGCTTTCTTT
CASSRGTEAFF
>.|.|TRBV15|TRBJ1-1|14
TGTGCCACCAGCAGAGTTGAGCTTAGCGCTGAAGCTTTCTTT
CATSRVELSAEAFF
>.|.|TRBV19|TRBJ1-6|17
TGTGCCAGTAGTTTTGAGGTTTGGAGCTCCTATAATTCACCCCTCCACTTT
CASSFEVWSSYNSPLHF
>.|.|TRBV7-8|TRBJ1-3|16
TGTGCCAGCAGCCACCCCCTCCGAGACTCTGGAAACACCATATATTTT
CASSHPLRDSGNTIYF
>.|.|TRBV5-5|TRBJ2-1|12
TGTGCCAGCAGTGGGCTGTTTAATGAGCAGTTCTTC
CASSGLFNEQFF
>TRBD1|.|TRBV28|TRBJ1-5|15
TGTGCCAGCACCCCAGGGGGCTCGAACAATCAGCCCCAGCATTTT
CASTPGGSNNQPQHF
>TRBD1|.|TRBV28|TRBJ1-2|15
TGTGCCAGCCTCGAAGGGACAGGTTTTAACTATGGCTACACCTTC
CASLEGTGFNYGYTF
>.|once|TRBV4-3|TRBJ1-1|16
TGCGCCAGCAGCCAAGATTATAGACAAGCGAACACTGAAGCTTTCTTT
CASSQDYRQANTEAFF
>TRBD2|.|TRBV4-3|TRBJ2-3|18
TGCGCCAGCAGCCAAGTCAGCGGGGGGGGATCCCGCACAGATACGCAGTATTTT
CASSQVSGGGSRTDTQYF
>TRBD1|.|TRBV9|TRBJ1-1|15
TGTGCCAGCAGCGAGGGGTCGACAGGGTACACTGAAGCTTTCTTT
CASSEGSTGYTEAFF
>.|.|TRBV5-4|TRBJ2-1|16
TGTGCCAGCAGCGGATCACTCGTAGCCCTTTACAATGAGCAGTTCTTC
CASSGSLVALYNEQFF
>TRBD1|.|TRBV19|TRBJ1-2|14
TGTGCCAGTAGTATGGACAGGGGAGCCTATGGCTACACCTTC
CASSMDRGAYGYTF
>.|.|TRBV5-1|TRBJ1-4|15
TGCGCCAGCAGCTTGCGAGGCAGGGGTCATGAAAAACTGTTTTTT
CASSLRGRGHEKLFF
>TRBD1|once|TRBV19|TRBJ1-4|13
TGTGCCAGTAGCAGGGACAGTAATGAAAAACTGTTTTTT
CASSRDSNEKLFF
>.|.|TRBV27|TRBJ1-5|14
TGTGCCAGCAGTTTTCTTCGGGGTGGTCAGCCCCAGCATTTT
CASSFLRGGQPQHF
>TRBD1|.|TRBV9|TRBJ2-2|16
TGTGCCAGCAGCTCTCGGACAGGGCAAAACACCGGGGAGCTGTTTTTT
CASSSRTGQNTGELFF
>TRBD1|.|TRBV7-9|TRBJ1-1|14
TGTGCCAGCAGCTTAGGACAGGGAGAGACTGAAGCTTTCTTT
CASSLGQGETEAFF
>.|.|TRBV4-1|TRBJ2-5|16
TGCGCCAGCAGCCAAACGCCGGGAGAAATCAAAGAGACCCAGTACTTC
CASSQTPGEIKETQYF
>TRBD2|once|TRBV5-5|TRBJ2-1|15
TGTGCCAGCAGCTTGTTGGGGCGGGGGGGAGATGAGCAGTTCTTC
CASSLLGRGGDEQFF
>TRBD2|.|TRBV7-6|TRBJ2-5|18
TGTGCCAGCAGCTTAGCGAGGGTAGCGGGGGCAGGGGGAGAGACCCAGTACTTC
CASSLARVAGAGGETQYF
>TRBD1|once|TRBV19|TRBJ1-1|13
TGTGCCAGTAGTAAGACAGGGCGGACTGAAGCTTTCTTT
CASSKTGRTEAFF
>.|.|TRBV6-6|TRBJ1-4|11
TGTGCCAGCAGCACAGGAGAAAAACTGTTTTTT
CASSTGEKLFF
>.|.|TRBV10-2|TRBJ2-2|14
TGCGCCAGCAGTGACAACGGACTCACCGGGGAGCTGTTTTTT
CASSDNGLTGELFF
>.|once|TRBV28|TRBJ1-5|14
TGTGCCAGCAGTTCTCCAGGACATAATCAGCCCCAGCATTTT
CASSSPGHNQPQHF
>TRBD2|.|TRBV5-1|TRBJ2-1|15
TGCGCCAGCAGCTTGGGGCTAGCGGAATACAATGAGCAGTTCTTC
CASSLGLAEYNEQFF
>TRBD1|.|TRBV4-3|TRBJ2-2|16
TGCGCCAGCAGCCACGCCGGACAGGGGGTAGCCGGGGAGCTGTTTTTT
CASSHAGQGVAGELFF
>.|.|TRBV2|TRBJ1-5|13
TGTGCCAGCAGTGGGCAGGGCAATCAGCCCCAGCATTTT
CASSGQGNQPQHF
>.|.|TRBV7-2|TRBJ1-3|18
TGTGCCAGCAGCTTAGGGGGGGGCACCATTGTTTCTGGAAACACCATATATTTT
CASSLGGGTIVSGNTIYF
>TRBD1|.|TRBV11-2|TRBJ2-2|16
TGTGCCAGCAGCTTCAGACAGGGACGTGGCACCGGGGAGCTGTTTTTT
CASSFRQGRGTGELFF
>TRBD1|.|TRBV7-2|TRBJ1-4|16
TGTGCCAGCAGCCCAGGAGGGGTGGGACAGAATGAAAAACTGTTTTTT
CASSPGGVGQNEKLFF
>.|.|TRBV6-5|TRBJ1-5|14
TGTGCCAGCGCGATTTGGACAGGCAATCAGCCCCAGCATTTT
CASAIWTGNQPQHF
>.|once|TRBV6-5|TRBJ1-1|14
TGTGCCAGCAGTTACTCGTCAGGTCGATCTGAAGCTTTCTTT
CASSYSSGRSEAFF
>.|.|TRBV28|TRBJ2-7|12
TGTGCCAGCAGGTCAGGACGGGGTGAGCAGTACTTC
CASRSGRGEQYF
>.|.|TRBV6-4|TRBJ1-1|13
TGTGCCAGCAGTAGGAAAGGGAGCACTGAAGCTTTCTTT
CASSRKGSTEAFF
>TRBD1|few|TRBV25-1|TRBJ1-5|14
TGTGCCAGCAGAGGGACAGGGGTTGGTCAGCCCCAGCATTTT
CASRGTGVGQPQHF
>.|.|TRBV7-9|TRBJ2-3|15
TGTGCCAGCAGCTTAGTACGGGACATCACAGATACGCAGTATTTT
CASSLVRDITDTQYF